Listed here are 19 T cell receptor beta chains from one sample, sequenced in a study of breast tumors, draining lymph nodes, adjacent tissues. The lymph nodes were axillary draining lymph nodes from breast cancer patients. TCRdb called the multiplex PCR reads again in MiXCR, with one record for every CDR3 protein. Among around 230,000 distinct CDR3 sequences listed, about 34% were seen once. Input material: axillary lymph node tissue. Receptors originate from a female donor with breast cancer. Some clones in this sample may be carry-over from other donors' samples.

This clonotype was counted only a few times. V is TRBV18 and J is TRBJ2-6; D is possibly TRBD1 (5 bases). The germline V gene encodes CDR1 KGHSH and CDR2 LQKENI. Trimming took 6 bases from V and 4 from J, leaving 19 bases between them. The CDR3 has 17 residues. The CDR3 region has the DNA TGTGCCAGCTCTTCATTAGACAGCTCGATCGGGGCCAACGTCCTGACTTTC. This sequence encodes CASSSLDSSIGANVLTF.

This clonotype was found many times. This chain connects TRBV5-1 to TRBJ2-7; the match to TRBD2 covers 7 bases. The CDR3 consists of 13 residues. V gave up 4 bases and J gave up 3 bases; unmatched junction bases: 4. CDR1 is SGHRS and CDR2 is YFSETQ in the germline V gene. Here the CDR3 DNA reads TGCGCCAGCAGCCTCGGACTAGACTACGAGCAGTACTTC. Translating it yields CASSLGLDYEQYF.

The J gene is TRBJ1-6, the V gene TRBV11-2, with 10 nucleotides matching TRBD1. V shed 5 bases, J shed 7 bases, and the junction held 8 bases outside the gene matches. The CDR3 runs 16 residues. Germline-derived CDR1 and CDR2 are SGHAT and FQNNGV. The CDR3 DNA is TGTGCCAGCAGCCATAGCGGGACAGGGGAGAATTCACCCCTCCACTTT. Translated, it gives CASSHSGTGENSPLHF.

This clonotype showed up many times. V and J are TRBV2 and TRBJ1-6; maybe TRBD1 (5 bases). V was pared by 5 bases and J by 5 bases, with 13 bases between. CDR1 and CDR2 from the germline V gene are SNHLY and FYNNEI. The CDR3 extends over 15 amino acids. Here the CDR3 reads CASSSRQRNNSPLHF. The CDR3 nucleotides read TGTGCCAGCAGTTCCCGACAGCGCAATAATTCACCCCTCCACTTT.

This clonotype came up a few times. The chain couples TRBV30 to TRBJ1-5; TRBD1 matches at 9 bases. The V gene end was trimmed by 0 bases and the J gene end by 6 bases; junction bases not matched to a gene: 3. The CDR3 length is 14 residues. The germline CDR1 and CDR2 sequences are GTSNPN and SVGIG (reference sequence). The CDR3 loop is CAWSVGQGIQPQHF. CDR3 nucleotides: TGTGCCTGGAGTGTGGGACAGGGAATTCAGCCCCAGCATTTT.

This clonotype was found many times. The CDR3 region is CASSSGQATNEKLFF. DNA for the CDR3: TGTGCCAGCAGCTCCGGACAAGCAACTAATGAAAAACTGTTTTTT. The chain couples TRBV9 to TRBJ1-4, with D possibly matching TRBD1 (5 bases). There are 15 residues in the CDR3. Germline assignment: CDR1 SGDLS and CDR2 YYNGEE. Trimming cost V 4 bases and J 0 bases, with 10 bases left between them.

This clonotype was observed many times. This rearrangement joins TRBV14 to TRBJ2-5; D unclear. Germline CDR1 and CDR2: SGHDN and FVKESK. The CDR3 sequence is 14 residues long. V was clipped by 2 bases and J by 4 bases, with 11 bases between them. This CDR3 reads CASSQYPGRETQYF. CDR3 bases: TGTGCCAGCAGCCAATATCCGGGTCGAGAGACCCAGTACTTC.

DNA of the CDR3: TGTGCCAGCAGTGACTCGGGACTGGGGGCGGAGACCCAGTACTTC. Translated, it gives CASSDSGLGAETQYF. This chain uses TRBV25-1 with TRBJ2-5; either TRBD1 or TRBD2 may fit D (6 bases each). CDR1 and CDR2 from the germline V gene are MGHDK and SYGVNS. Trimming removed 3 bases from V and 5 bases from J, with 16 bases in between. CDR3 size: 15 residues.

This clonotype was seen at least ten times. This chain links TRBV19 with TRBJ2-7, with 15 bases identical to TRBD2. Germline lookup yields CDR1 LNHDA and CDR2 SQIVND (reference sequence). Trimming removed 7 bases from V and 3 bases from J; junction bases left unmatched: 4. This CDR3 has 15 amino acids. The CDR3 reads CASNQGLAGGYEQYF. The CDR3 DNA sequence: TGTGCCAGTAACCAGGGACTAGCGGGAGGCTACGAGCAGTACTTC.

This clonotype came up many times. The chain combines TRBV5-1 with TRBJ2-1; the match to TRBD2 covers 10 bases. Germline-derived CDR1 and CDR2 are SGHRS and YFSETQ. This CDR3 spans 15 amino acids. V lost 1 base and J lost 5; bases outside the gene matches: 3. The CDR3 is CASSLTSGVDNEQFF. The CDR3 DNA reads TGCGCCAGCAGCTTGACTAGCGGGGTTGACAATGAGCAGTTCTTC.

The chain is built from TRBV2 and TRBJ2-6; D is tentatively TRBD1 or TRBD2 (6 bases each). Trimming stripped 10 bases from V and 2 bases from J, with 27 bases between. The germline V gene has CDR1 SNHLY and CDR2 FYNNEI. The CDR3 runs to 19 residues. The CDR3 region has the DNA TGTGCCACCGCTATAGAGGGGGGCGAGCAGTCGACTGGGGCCAACGTCCTGACTTTC. It specifies CATAIEGGEQSTGANVLTF.

The chain joins TRBV29-1 to TRBJ1-2; TRBD1 aligns across 7 bases. Germline CDR1 SQVTM, CDR2 ANQGSEA. V gave up 4 bases and J gave up 1 base; unmatched junction bases: 3. The CDR3 runs 13 residues. The CDR3 DNA follows: TGCAGCGTTGCAGGGGGGGGTAACTATGGCTACACCTTC. Protein product: CSVAGGGNYGYTF.

This clonotype was recorded many times. This chain joins TRBV5-1 and TRBJ2-5, with TRBD2 matching over 12 bases. This CDR3 spans 17 amino acids. J gave up 9 bases and V 0 bases, and 12 bases lay outside the gene matches. Per the germline V gene, CDR1 is SGHRS and CDR2 is YFSETQ. The CDR3 bases are TGCGCCAGCAGCTTGGAGACTAGCGGGAGTCGTCCGGGGGCCCAGTACTTC. Protein sequence: CASSLETSGSRPGAQYF.

This chain joins TRBV20-1 and TRBJ1-5; perhaps TRBD1 as D (5 bases). The V gene lost 0 bases and the J gene lost 14 bases, with 23 bases spanning the gap. The CDR3 loop spans 15 amino acids. CDR1 and CDR2 (germline): DFQATT, SNEGSKA (reference sequence). The CDR3 spells CSARDMSSGGYSEHF. The CDR3 DNA reads TGCAGTGCTAGAGATATGTCCAGCGGGGGGTACAGCGAGCATTTT.

This clonotype was recorded many times. The rearrangement joins TRBV19 to TRBJ2-2; no firm D call. Germline-derived CDR1 and CDR2 are LNHDA and SQIVND (reference sequence). The CDR3 runs to 12 residues. Deletions cut 7 bases from V and 3 bases from J, with 6 bases between. CDR3 bases: TGTGCCAGTATCCGATACACCGGGGAGCTGTTTTTT. Translation gives CASIRYTGELFF. Full variable domain (missing parts from reference TRBV19 and TRBJ2-2): DGGITQSPKYLFRKEGQNVTLSCEQNLNHDAMYWYRQDPGQGLRLIYYSQIVNDFQKGDIAEGYSVSREKKESFPLTVTSAQKNPTAFYLCASIRYTGELFFGEGSRLTVL.

Concerning this clonotype itself: A much larger clone lies a single base off, so this may be a read error. Because the CDR3 is missing its conserved closing phenylalanine or tryptophan, this is likely a read error. The chain employs TRBV3-1 and TRBJ2-1; 9 bases fit TRBD1. Trimming took 4 bases from V and 9 from J; bases not matched to a gene: 7. Germline V lookup: CDR1 LGHDT, CDR2 YNNKEL (reference sequence). This CDR3 spans 14 amino acids. The CDR3 region has the DNA TGTGCCAGCAGCCTACAGGGGGCTTATGGTGAGCAGTTCCTC. Translating gives CASSLQGAYGEQFL.

The V and J genes are TRBV2 and TRBJ1-4, with 10 bases fitting TRBD1. V was pared by 3 bases and J by 5 bases, with 0 bases of the junction left unmatched. Germline V CDR1 and CDR2: SNHLY, FYNNEI. There are 14 residues in the CDR3. CDR3 nucleotides: TGTGCCAGCAGTGAGGGACAGGGGAATGAAAAACTGTTTTTT. This encodes CASSEGQGNEKLFF.

About this clonotype itself: This is likely a read error, given that the CDR3 carries no conserved phenylalanine or tryptophan at its end. The limits of the CDR3 on the DNA are not certain, so only TCRdb's listed CDR3 is given. The J gene is TRBJ1-3, the V gene TRBV7-9; the DNA was not used to check the table's D call, TRBD1. The CDR3 is 10 amino acids long, termini counted. Germline CDR1 SEHNR, CDR2 FQNEAQ (reference sequence). Here the CDR3 reads CASSPSGGAT.

Note on this clonotype: Being one base from a much bigger clone, this may be a read error. The chain combines TRBV10-3 with TRBJ1-2; D is unresolved. The length of the CDR3 is 15 residues. Germline loops: CDR1 ENHRY, CDR2 SYGVKD. The CDR3 nucleotides are TGTGCCACCAGTGGGTTAGACGGAGTTAACTATGGCTACACCTTC. It codes for CATSGLDGVNYGYTF.